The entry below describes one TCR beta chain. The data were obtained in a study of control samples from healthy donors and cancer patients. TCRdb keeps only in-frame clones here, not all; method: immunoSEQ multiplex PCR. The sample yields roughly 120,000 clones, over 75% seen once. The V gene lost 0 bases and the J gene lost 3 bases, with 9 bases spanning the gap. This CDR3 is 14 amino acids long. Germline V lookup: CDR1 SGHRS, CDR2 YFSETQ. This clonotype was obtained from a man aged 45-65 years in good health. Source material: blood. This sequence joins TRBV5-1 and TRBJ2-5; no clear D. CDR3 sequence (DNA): TGCGCCAGCAGCTTGGACAGAGCAGAAGAGACCCAGTACTTC. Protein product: CASSLDRAEETQYF.